This T cell receptor beta chain originates from a study of cytomegalovirus exposure and HLA in healthy donors. Regarding this clone: Its antigen is currently unknown.

The CDR3 sequence is 14 residues long. CDR1 and CDR2 from the germline V gene are ENHRY and SYGVKD. Trimming shortened V by 0 bases and J by 3 bases, and 9 bases separated the two germline ends. Amplification used 60 Vbeta primers and 13 Jbeta primers. Generated by immunoSEQ multiplex PCR, the TCRdb table keeps only in-frame clones and is missing some. This table has about 130,000 clones, roughly 74% appearing once. General observations from the study: Analysis was carried out at a later point, and it linked a missense DCLRE1C variant to TCR beta V- and J-gene trimming. Earlier results showed most TCR beta V segments being productive about 90% or about 30% of the time. TCR beta chains numbering some 160 were designated cytomegalovirus-associated.

Input material: PBMCs. The TCR sequence derives from a woman aged 45-60 years in good health and CMV-seropositive. This chain connects TRBV10-3 to TRBJ2-7, with D perhaps TRBD1 (5 bases). CDR3 bases: TGTGCCATCAGTGAGTCGAGACAGCTCTACGAGCAGTACTTC. This translates into CAISESRQLYEQYF.